The next 31 T cell receptor beta chains were all read from a single sample in a study of blood T cell repertoires in COVID-19. The assay was immunoSEQ multiplex PCR, and TCRdb's table has in-frame clones only and misses some. The sample carries 200,000 to 250,000 clones, around four fifths recorded once. The sequencing input was peripheral blood. The source is an older woman with active or convalescent COVID-19.

This clone was seen just once. The chain links TRBV5-6 to TRBJ1-2; TRBD1 agrees at 8 bases. The CDR3 covers 14 residues. Germline V gene lookup returns CDR1 SGHDT and CDR2 YYEEEE. The trim removed 1 base at V and 7 bases at J, leaving 6 bases unmatched. CDR3: CASSLPLQGVGYTF. CDR3 bases: TGTGCCAGCAGCTTGCCGTTACAGGGGGTTGGCTACACCTTC.

To note about this clone: This same CDR3 is encoded by further DNA sequences in the sample. This chain uses TRBV6-6 with TRBJ2-3; TRBD2 might be the D (6 bases). This CDR3 spans 15 amino acids. Germline V gene lookup returns CDR1 MNHNY and CDR2 SVGAGI (reference sequence). V was trimmed by 6 bases and J by 0 bases, leaving 13 bases between them. CDR3 residues: CASSFGGLSTDTQYF. Written as DNA, the CDR3 is TGTGCCAGCAGCTTTGGGGGACTTAGCACAGATACGCAGTATTTT.

The chain carries TRBV7-8 and TRBJ1-6, with a weak D call TRBD1 (5 bases). CDR1 and CDR2 (germline): SGHVS, FQNEAQ. V gave up 1 base and J gave up 0 bases, with 13 bases separating them. The CDR3 contains 18 residues. The CDR3 sequence: CASSLGGGDLSYNSPLHF. The DNA of the CDR3 is TGTGCCAGCAGCTTAGGGGGGGGTGATCTCTCCTATAATTCACCCCTCCACTTT.

V and J are TRBV10-2 and TRBJ1-1; 8 bases align to TRBD1. Germline CDR1 reads WSHSY; CDR2 reads SAAADI. J gave up 1 base and V 10 bases, and 8 bases lay outside the gene matches. This CDR3 is 14 amino acids long. The CDR3 DNA is TGCGCCACCAAACCGGGACAGGCGAACACTGAAGCTTTCTTT. It yields the protein CATKPGQANTEAFF.

CDR3 in amino acids: CASSFGQGASRGQYF. CDR3 bases: TGCGCCAGCAGCTTTGGACAGGGGGCGAGTCGGGGGCAGTATTTT. This rearrangement joins TRBV5-1 to TRBJ2-3; the match to TRBD1 covers 11 bases. Trimming at V came to 2 bases and at J to 11 bases, leaving 10 bases not matched to a gene. This CDR3 is 15 amino acids long. CDR1 and CDR2 (germline): SGHRS, YFSETQ.

This chain joins TRBV5-1 and TRBJ1-1; 7 bases match TRBD1. After removal of 2 bases from V and 4 bases from J, the junction contained 5 bases not matched to a gene. The germline gives CDR1 SGHRS, CDR2 YFSETQ. The CDR3 loop spans 14 amino acids. CDR3 sequence: CASSFDRVSTEAFF. CDR3 DNA: TGCGCCAGCAGCTTCGACAGGGTAAGCACTGAAGCTTTCTTT.

V gene TRBV28 combines with J gene TRBJ1-1, with a tentative D call TRBD1 (6 bases). The V end lost 4 bases, the J end lost 4 bases, and 10 bases lay between the germline ends. This CDR3 is built from 13 residues. The germline V gene encodes CDR1 MDHEN and CDR2 SYDVKM. In DNA, the CDR3 is TGTGCCAGCAGTTACAGGGACCGCACTGAAGCTTTCTTT. Its translation: CASSYRDRTEAFF.

V and J are TRBV2 and TRBJ2-1, with 14 nucleotides matching TRBD2. Germline V lookup: CDR1 SNHLY, CDR2 FYNNEI. The CDR3 runs 15 residues. J lost 12 bases, V lost 7 bases, and 11 bases had no gene match. The CDR3 region has the DNA TGTGCCAGCACCTTAGCTGGACTAGCGGGAGGAAGGCAGTTCTTC. Translation gives CASTLAGLAGGRQFF.

The V gene is TRBV3-1 (or the pseudogene TRBV3-2), the J gene TRBJ2-7; 11 bases fit TRBD1. The CDR3 loop spans 16 amino acids. Germline V lookup: CDR1 LGHDT, CDR2 YNNKEL (reference sequence). The V and J ends lost 2 bases and 7 bases, in that order; junction bases with no gene match: 10. CDR3 bases: TGTGCCAGCAGCCAACTTACTCGGGACAGGGGGAAGGAGCAGTACTTC. It encodes CASSQLTRDRGKEQYF.

The chain joins TRBV14 to TRBJ2-1; D gene uncertain. The CDR3 is 12 residues long. Germline CDR1 is SGHDN and CDR2 is FVKESK. The V end lost 4 bases, the J end lost 9 bases, and 10 bases lay between the germline ends. CDR3 sequence (DNA): TGTGCCAGCAGCCGAAACTCGGGTGAGCAGTTCTTC. Translated: CASSRNSGEQFF.

The CDR3 loop reads CASSKNQQGAGNTGELFF. As DNA, the CDR3 is TGCGCCAGCAGCAAAAACCAACAGGGGGCGGGGAACACCGGGGAGCTGTTTTTT. The chain couples TRBV5-1 to TRBJ2-2; 9 nucleotides align to TRBD1. Per germline, CDR1 SGHRS and CDR2 YFSETQ. CDR3 size: 18 residues. The trim removed 4 bases at V and 1 base at J, leaving 11 bases unmatched.

The rearrangement uses TRBV28 and TRBJ1-6, with 11 bases identical to TRBD1. J gave up 9 bases and V 5 bases, and 15 bases lay outside the gene matches. CDR1 and CDR2 (germline): MDHEN, SYDVKM. CDR3 length: 18 amino acids. The CDR3 nucleotides are TGTGCCAGCAGTACCCCCAAGGGGACAGGGGGGTTCAGTTCACCCCTCCACTTT. As protein: CASSTPKGTGGFSSPLHF.

V is TRBV7-2 and J is TRBJ2-3; TRBD2 agrees at 13 bases. V dropped 2 bases and J dropped 0; count of bases not matched to a gene: 5. Germline-derived CDR1 and CDR2 are SGHTA and FQGNSA. This CDR3 spans 18 amino acids. CDR3 DNA: TGTGCCAGCAGCTTATCAACTAGCGGGGGGGCGAGCACAGATACGCAGTATTTT. Residues: CASSLSTSGGASTDTQYF. Full variable domain (outside the CDR3, taken from reference TRBV7-2 and TRBJ2-3): GAGVSQSPSNKVTEKGKDVELRCDPISGHTALYWYRQSLGQGLEFLIYFQGNSAPDKSGLPSDRFSAERTGGSVSTLTIQRTQQEDSAVYLCASSLSTSGGASTDTQYFGPGTRLTVL.

The chain joins TRBV27 to TRBJ1-6, with D possibly matching TRBD1 (6 bases). V was pared by 2 bases and J by 4 bases, with 18 bases between. CDR1 and CDR2 from the germline V gene are MNHEY and SMNVEV (reference sequence). CDR3 size: 18 residues. The CDR3 spells CASSLRGRGGLYNSPLHF. CDR3 coding DNA: TGTGCCAGCAGTTTAAGGGGGAGGGGGGGCCTTTATAATTCACCCCTCCACTTT.

The V call is TRBV10-3, the J call TRBJ2-2, with D unresolved. The CDR3 spans 15 residues. Germline V gene data show CDR1 as ENHRY and CDR2 as SYGVKD. V was cut by 6 bases and J by 0 bases, with 11 bases left in between. The CDR3 loop reads CAISQAGPNTGELFF. Written as DNA, the CDR3 is TGTGCCATCAGCCAGGCCGGCCCGAACACCGGGGAGCTGTTTTTT.

The chain employs TRBV5-1 and TRBJ2-2, with D maybe TRBD2 (5 bases). The CDR3 covers 16 residues. The V end lost 0 bases, the J end lost 1 base, and 10 bases lay between the germline ends. Germline CDR1 reads SGHRS; CDR2 reads YFSETQ. Here the CDR3 reads CASSLDRAGNTGELFF. The CDR3 DNA reads as TGCGCCAGCAGCTTGGATAGGGCGGGGAACACCGGGGAGCTGTTTTTT. Based on the CDR3 plus reference TRBV5-1 and TRBJ2-2, the full variable domain is KAGVTQTPRYLIKTRGQQVTLSCSPISGHRSVSWYQQTPGQGLQFLFEYFSETQRNKGNFPGRFSGRQFSNSRSEMNVSTLELGDSALYLCASSLDRAGNTGELFFGEGSRLTVL.

This chain links TRBV9 with TRBJ2-1, with D perhaps matching TRBD2 (5 bases). CDR1 SGDLS and CDR2 YYNGEE come from the germline V gene. CDR3 length: 15 residues. V was cut by 0 bases and J by 0 bases, with 7 bases left in between. The CDR3 here is CASSVAGNSYNEQFF. The CDR3 nucleotides read TGTGCCAGCAGCGTAGCCGGGAACTCCTACAATGAGCAGTTCTTC.

This sequence joins TRBV19 and TRBJ1-6; 7 nucleotides match TRBD1. The CDR3 covers 14 residues. J was trimmed by 7 bases and V by 6 bases; bases with no gene match: 6. Germline loops: CDR1 LNHDA, CDR2 SQIVND (reference sequence). The CDR3 DNA sequence: TGTGCCAGTAGCAGAGACAGGGTCAATTCACCCCTCCACTTT. Translating gives CASSRDRVNSPLHF.

The rearrangement uses TRBV12-5 and TRBJ2-2; weak D call: TRBD1 (6 bases). Germline CDR1 reads LGHNT; CDR2 reads FRNRAP. The CDR3 is made up of 13 amino acids. V gave up 2 bases and J gave up 5 bases, with 6 bases separating them. The CDR3 region has the DNA TGTGCTAGTGGTTTGACAGGGACCGGGGAGCTGTTTTTT. Translated: CASGLTGTGELFF.

This sequence joins TRBV11-3 and TRBJ2-3; D is perhaps TRBD2 (6 bases). Trimming pared 2 bases from V and 4 bases from J, leaving 13 bases between. The CDR3 sequence is 15 residues long. Germline assignment: CDR1 SGHNT and CDR2 YENEEA. The CDR3 sequence: CASSLRLVGADTQYF. CDR3 coding DNA: TGTGCCAGCAGCTTAAGACTAGTAGGGGCAGATACGCAGTATTTT.

The CDR3 is CASSKEGIQVLYEQYV. The CDR3 region has the DNA TGTGCCAGCAGCAAAGAGGGGATACAGGTTCTATACGAGCAGTACGTC. The chain joins TRBV21-1 to TRBJ2-7; the table calls TRBD1, which could not be checked here. TRBV21-1 is a pseudogene segment. The CDR3 spans 16 residues.

CDR3 sequence: CASSGTRTDSTDTQYF. The CDR3 nucleotides read TGTGCCAGCAGTGGAACGCGGACAGATAGCACAGATACGCAGTATTTT. V is TRBV6-1 and J is TRBJ2-3; a weak D match, TRBD1 (6 bases). The V end was cut by 4 bases, the J end by 0 bases, with 14 bases between. This CDR3 contains 16 residues. Germline V gene sequence: CDR1 MNHNS, CDR2 SASEGT.

The table lists this clone with a few counts. This chain connects TRBV24-1 to TRBJ2-2, with TRBD1 identical over 9 bases. In germline, CDR1 is KGHDR, CDR2 SFDVKD. V dropped 0 bases and J dropped 0; count of bases not matched to a gene: 10. The CDR3 has 20 amino acids. Here the CDR3 reads CATSDLGTGRPYTNTGELFF. CDR3 nucleotides: TGTGCCACCAGTGATTTGGGGACAGGGCGGCCCTATACGAACACCGGGGAGCTGTTTTTT.

The chain uses TRBV18 and TRBJ1-6, with D perhaps matching TRBD1 (5 bases). The germline gives CDR1 KGHSH, CDR2 LQKENI. Trimming stripped 3 bases from V and 9 bases from J, with 9 bases between. The CDR3 has 13 amino acids. CDR3 in DNA: TGTGCCAGCTCACCGGGAGGGGTTTCACCCCTCCACTTT. Residues: CASSPGGVSPLHF.

About this clone itself: One end of the junction does not line up with germline, which may come from a read error. The V call is TRBV10-2, the J call TRBJ2-1, with 11 bases that match TRBD2. Germline assignment: CDR1 WSHSY and CDR2 SAAADI. CDR3 length: 14 amino acids. CDR3 amino acids: CASLLAGAYSEQFF. CDR3 in DNA: TGCGCCAGCCTACTAGCGGGGGCCTACAGTGAGCAGTTCTTC.

The V gene is TRBV25-1, the J gene TRBJ2-3, with D possibly TRBD2 on 5 matching bases. V lost 6 bases, J lost 7 bases, and 17 bases lay in between. CDR1 is MGHDK, CDR2 SYGVNS, per germline. CDR3 length equals 14 residues. The CDR3 is CASSAAGKENTQYF. The CDR3 nucleotides are TGTGCCAGCAGCGCAGCCGGGAAGGAAAATACGCAGTATTTT.

The V and J genes are TRBV11-3 and TRBJ1-2; the match to TRBD1 covers 11 bases. Germline CDR1 is SGHNT and CDR2 is YENEEA. The CDR3 covers 16 residues. After removal of 6 bases from V and 4 bases from J, the junction contained 10 bases not matched to a gene. In DNA, the CDR3 is TGTGCCAGCAGTTCATCCCGGACAGGGGGCGTCTATGGCTACACCTTC. As protein: CASSSSRTGGVYGYTF.

The chain combines TRBV5-1 with TRBJ2-3; 8 positions match TRBD1. Germline CDR1 is SGHRS and CDR2 is YFSETQ. V gave up 3 bases and J gave up 2 bases; unmatched junction bases: 8. The CDR3 loop spans 16 amino acids. CDR3 loop: CASSWGDRGATDTQYF. The CDR3 bases are TGCGCCAGCAGCTGGGGTGACAGGGGAGCCACAGATACGCAGTATTTT.

The chain links TRBV11-3 to TRBJ2-5, with 9 bases matching TRBD2. Germline values: CDR1 SGHNT, CDR2 YENEEA. After removal of 4 bases from V and 6 bases from J, the junction contained 21 bases not matched to a gene. This CDR3 spans 19 amino acids. The CDR3 protein is CASSSREFTTSGGKKTQYF. CDR3 coding DNA: TGTGCCAGCAGCTCCCGAGAGTTTACGACTAGCGGAGGGAAGAAGACCCAGTACTTC. The full variable domain, rest sourced from reference TRBV11-3 and TRBJ2-5, is EAGVVQSPRYKIIEKKQPVAFWCNPISGHNTLYWYLQNLGQGPELLIRYENEEAVDDSQLPKDRFSAERLKGVDSTLKIQPAELGDSAVYLCASSSREFTTSGGKKTQYFGPGTRLLVL.

The chain couples TRBV18 to TRBJ1-4; D unclear. Germline assignment: CDR1 KGHSH and CDR2 LQKENI. Trimming left V 3 bases short and J 3 bases short, with 11 bases between. The CDR3 covers 15 residues. The CDR3 DNA is TGTGCCAGCTCACCTGAACAGCAGCCTAATGAAAAACTGTTTTTT. Encoded protein: CASSPEQQPNEKLFF.

This clone came up a few times. The rearrangement uses TRBV6-6 and TRBJ1-2; TRBD1 matches 10 bases. The V segment lost 5 bases and the J segment 7 bases; nucleotides outside the gene matches: 28. Looked up from germline, CDR1 is MNHNY and CDR2 is SVGAGI (reference sequence). The CDR3 loop spans 21 amino acids. The CDR3 coding sequence is TGTGCCAGCAGTCGGCAGAGCAAGGGGTTCAGGCCGGGACAGGGGAGTGGTGGCTACACCTTC. Protein: CASSRQSKGFRPGQGSGGYTF.